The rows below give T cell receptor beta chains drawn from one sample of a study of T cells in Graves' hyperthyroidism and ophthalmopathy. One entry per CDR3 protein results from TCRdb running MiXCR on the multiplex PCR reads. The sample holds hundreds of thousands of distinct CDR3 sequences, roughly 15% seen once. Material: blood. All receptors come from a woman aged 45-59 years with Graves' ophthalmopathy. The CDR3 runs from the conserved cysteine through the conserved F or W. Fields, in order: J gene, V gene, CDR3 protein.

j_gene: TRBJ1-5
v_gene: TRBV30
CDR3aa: CAWSTRGGGQPQHF

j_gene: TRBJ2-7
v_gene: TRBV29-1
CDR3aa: CSVSGGTSGATYEQYF

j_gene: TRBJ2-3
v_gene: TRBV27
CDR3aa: CASSLYVVGTDTQYF

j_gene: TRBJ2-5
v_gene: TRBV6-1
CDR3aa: CASRSGTGQETQYF

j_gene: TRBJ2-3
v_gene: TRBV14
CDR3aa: CASSQEPTSGYTDTQYF

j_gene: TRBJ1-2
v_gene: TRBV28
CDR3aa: CASTSTGEIGRYGYTF

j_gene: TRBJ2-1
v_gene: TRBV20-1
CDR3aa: CSARRDTYNEQFF

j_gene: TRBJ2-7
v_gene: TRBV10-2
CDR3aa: CASSVEQVYEQYF

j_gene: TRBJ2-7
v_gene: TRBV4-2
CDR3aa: CASSQDSRGTSTYEQYF

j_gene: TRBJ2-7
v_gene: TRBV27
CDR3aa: CASSRGQGAGEQYF

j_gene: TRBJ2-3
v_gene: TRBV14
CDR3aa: CASSQDSSSRGDTQYF

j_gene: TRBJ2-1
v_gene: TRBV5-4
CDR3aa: CASSSGTSGRGEQFF

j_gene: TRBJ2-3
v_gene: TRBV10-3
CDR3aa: CAITPAGRGTDTQYF

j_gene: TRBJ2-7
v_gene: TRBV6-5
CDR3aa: CASSYGRDRVVHEQYF

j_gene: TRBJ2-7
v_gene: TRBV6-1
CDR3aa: CASRRAGGRYEQYF

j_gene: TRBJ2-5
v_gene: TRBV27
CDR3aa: CASSLDFRETQYF

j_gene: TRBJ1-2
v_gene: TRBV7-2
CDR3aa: CASSPMGQELYGYTF

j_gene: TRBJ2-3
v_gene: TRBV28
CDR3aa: CASSLGGLAGIADTQYF

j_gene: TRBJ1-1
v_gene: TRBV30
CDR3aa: CAWRDPGRKAFF

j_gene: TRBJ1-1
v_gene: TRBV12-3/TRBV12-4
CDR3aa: CASSFRGPPNTEAFF

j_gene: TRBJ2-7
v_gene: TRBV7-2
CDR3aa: CASSLQRGYSYEQYF